A single sample gave rise to the 24 T cell receptor beta chains below, sequenced in a study of shared clonotypes between healthy human individuals. Sequencing used immunoSEQ multiplex PCR; TCRdb keeps in-frame clones, though not all of them. The sample holds roughly 640,000 clones; around 74% are singletons and the top ten take 1.5% to 2%. Input material: memory CD4+ T cells sorted from blood. Subset noted: CD45RA-negative fraction. Receptors were obtained from a woman in her thirties in good health.

The CDR3: CASSPQGDSRDEQYF. The CDR3 DNA sequence: TGTGCCAGCTCACCACAAGGTGACTCACGGGACGAGCAGTACTTC. V is TRBV18 and J is TRBJ2-7; D is ambiguous. With 1 base removed from V and 5 bases from J, the gap between germline ends came to 15 bases. CDR1 and CDR2 from the germline V gene are KGHSH and LQKENI. CDR3 size: 15 residues.

The chain combines TRBV2 with TRBJ1-2; 7 bases line up with TRBD1. Germline V gene data show CDR1 as SNHLY and CDR2 as FYNNEI. This CDR3 has 13 residues. In DNA form, the CDR3 reads TGTGCAGGGGGCCAGGGGATGTACTATGGCTACACCTTC. Translated: CAGGQGMYYGYTF. The entire variable domain, with the rest obtained from reference TRBV2 and TRBJ1-2, is as follows: EPEVTQTPSHQVTQMGQEVILRCVPISNHLYFYWYRQILGQKVEFLVSFYNNEISEKSEIFDDQFSVERPDGSNFTLKIRSTKLEDSAMYFCAGGQGMYYGYTFGSGTRLTVV.

In regard to this clone: The same CDR3 arises from other DNA sequences in this sample as well. The V and J genes are TRBV5-4 and TRBJ2-1; D gene ambiguous. V was pared by 5 bases and J by 7 bases, with 10 bases between. The CDR3 has 12 residues. Germline V gene data show CDR1 as SGHNT and CDR2 as YYREEE (reference sequence). The CDR3 is CASRYENNEQFF. Written as DNA, the CDR3 is TGTGCCAGCAGGTATGAGAATAATGAGCAGTTCTTC.

The chain carries TRBV7-9 and TRBJ1-2, with D possibly TRBD1 on 5 matching bases. Trimming cost V 2 bases and J 3 bases, with 10 bases left between them. CDR3 length: 14 residues. Germline V gene data show CDR1 as SEHNR and CDR2 as FQNEAQ (reference sequence). The chain's CDR3 is CASSLSGGYYGYTF. The CDR3 DNA sequence: TGTGCCAGCAGCTTATCTGGGGGTTACTATGGCTACACCTTC.

This chain links TRBV5-1 with TRBJ2-6; D ambiguous. V shed 3 bases and J shed 4 bases, with 14 bases lying between them. This CDR3 has 16 amino acids. Germline assignment: CDR1 SGHRS and CDR2 YFSETQ. CDR3 nucleotides: TGCGCCAGCAGCTCCGGGCCGGCGCTGGGGGCCAACGTCCTGACTTTC. Its protein product is CASSSGPALGANVLTF.

This chain connects TRBV7-9 to TRBJ2-5; TRBD1 is a possible D gene (6 bases). CDR1 and CDR2 from the germline V gene are SEHNR and FQNEAQ (reference sequence). Trimming shortened V by 4 bases and J by 5 bases, and 14 bases separated the two germline ends. The CDR3 has 14 residues. The CDR3 loop is CASSYLGGPETQYF. The DNA of the CDR3 is TGTGCCAGCAGCTATCTAGGGGGTCCGGAGACCCAGTACTTC.

This clone has only a few counts. The chain links TRBV28 to TRBJ1-2, with TRBD1 matching 8 bases. This CDR3 has 15 amino acids. The ends lost 5 bases at V and 4 bases at J; junction bases unmatched: 9. CDR1 MDHEN and CDR2 SYDVKM come from the germline V gene. CDR3 amino acids: CASSPRGGTGYGYTF. In DNA form, the CDR3 reads TGTGCCAGCAGTCCCCGAGGCGGGACAGGCTATGGCTACACCTTC.

The chain employs TRBV18 and TRBJ1-5; TRBD1 is a possible D gene (6 bases). Germline values: CDR1 KGHSH, CDR2 LQKENI. The CDR3 runs to 16 residues. Trimming removed 10 bases from V and 2 bases from J, with 21 bases in between. This CDR3 is CATASLKAGGNQPQHF. In DNA, the CDR3 is TGTGCCACCGCATCCTTGAAGGCAGGGGGCAATCAGCCCCAGCATTTT. The full variable domain, rest sourced from reference TRBV18 and TRBJ1-5, is NAGVMQNPRHLVRRRGQEARLRCSPMKGHSHVYWYRQLPEEGLKFMVYLQKENIIDESGMPKERFSAEFPKEGPSILRIQQVVRGDSAAYFCATASLKAGGNQPQHFGDGTRLSIL.

V gene TRBV27 combines with J gene TRBJ1-4, with TRBD1 as a possible D gene (6 bases). Germline V lookup: CDR1 MNHEY, CDR2 SMNVEV (reference sequence). The ends were cut back, 2 bases at V and 6 bases at J, with 13 bases in the middle. The CDR3 covers 15 residues. In nucleotides, the CDR3 is TGTGCCAGCAGTTTACGGATGTCAGGGGATGAAAAACTGTTTTTT. Protein: CASSLRMSGDEKLFF.

This clone was counted a few times. This chain links TRBV5-1 with TRBJ2-2; D possibly uses TRBD1 or TRBD2 (5 bases each). CDR1 is SGHRS and CDR2 is YFSETQ in the germline V gene. The CDR3 is made up of 14 amino acids. Trimming stripped 4 bases from V and 5 bases from J, with 12 bases between. DNA for the CDR3: TGCGCCAGCAGCACCGGGACGGAGACCGGGGAGCTGTTTTTT. This codes for CASSTGTETGELFF.

The chain carries TRBV2 and TRBJ2-1; D perhaps matches TRBD1 (6 bases). The ends were cut back, 5 bases at V and 6 bases at J, with 17 bases in the middle. This CDR3 contains 15 residues. Germline V gene data show CDR1 as SNHLY and CDR2 as FYNNEI. The CDR3 DNA sequence: TGTGCCAGCAGTCCAGGGGACATAATGCCCAATGAGCAGTTCTTC. The encoded protein is CASSPGDIMPNEQFF.

This clone was seen a handful of times. The J gene is TRBJ2-1, the V gene TRBV9; TRBD1 agrees at 7 bases. CDR1 SGDLS and CDR2 YYNGEE come from the germline V gene. The CDR3 sequence is 14 residues long. V dropped 3 bases and J dropped 1; count of bases not matched to a gene: 1. The CDR3 nucleotides read TGTGCCAGCAGCGGGGGACAGTCCTACAATGAGCAGTTCTTC. The encoded protein is CASSGGQSYNEQFF.

The chain combines TRBV30 with TRBJ1-5; D is unclear. This CDR3 has 13 residues. Trimming shortened V by 3 bases and J by 4 bases, and 10 bases separated the two germline ends. In germline, CDR1 is GTSNPN, CDR2 SVGIG (reference sequence). The CDR3 loop is CAWSSRNNQPQHF. In DNA form, the CDR3 reads TGTGCCTGGAGCTCGAGGAATAATCAGCCCCAGCATTTT.

The rearrangement joins TRBV9 to TRBJ2-3; 7 nucleotides align to TRBD2. Germline CDR1 SGDLS, CDR2 YYNGEE. V lost 4 bases, J lost 3 bases, and 8 bases stayed unmatched. The CDR3 spans 15 residues. The DNA for the CDR3 is TGTGCCAGCAGCCCGCCGGGAGGCGTTACAGATACGCAGTATTTT. Translated: CASSPPGGVTDTQYF.

This clone has just one count. This chain connects TRBV6-6 to TRBJ1-1; D not certain. V lost 7 bases and J 0 bases, leaving 12 bases between the germline ends. Germline lookup yields CDR1 MNHNY and CDR2 SVGAGI (reference sequence). The CDR3 is 14 residues long. The CDR3 sequence is CASTKSGMNTEAFF. The CDR3 coding sequence is TGTGCCAGCACCAAGTCCGGGATGAACACTGAAGCTTTCTTT.

Concerning this clone itself: Other DNA sequences in the same sample also yield this CDR3. This chain links TRBV2 with TRBJ2-3; D gene uncertain. The germline CDR1 and CDR2 sequences are SNHLY and FYNNEI. The CDR3 is 12 amino acids. V was shortened by 4 bases and J by 4 bases, with 6 bases between the two germline ends. The CDR3 loop is CASSVVPDTQYF. As DNA, the CDR3 is TGTGCCAGCAGTGTAGTCCCAGATACGCAGTATTTT. Full variable domain (rest looked up from reference TRBV2 and TRBJ2-3): EPEVTQTPSHQVTQMGQEVILRCVPISNHLYFYWYRQILGQKVEFLVSFYNNEISEKSEIFDDQFSVERPDGSNFTLKIRSTKLEDSAMYFCASSVVPDTQYFGPGTRLTVL.

J is TRBJ2-7 and V is TRBV9; 11 bases line up with TRBD2. The length of the CDR3 is 15 residues. J gave up 0 bases and V 4 bases, and 3 bases lay outside the gene matches. Germline loops: CDR1 SGDLS, CDR2 YYNGEE. The CDR3 loop reads CASSIGTSGSYEQYF. The CDR3 region has the DNA TGTGCCAGCAGCATAGGGACTAGCGGCTCCTACGAGCAGTACTTC.

Concerning this clone itself: Other nucleotide sequences from this sample produce the same CDR3. The chain employs TRBV19 and TRBJ1-4, with D tentatively TRBD1 (5 bases). From germline, CDR1 is LNHDA and CDR2 SQIVND (reference sequence). The CDR3 extends over 15 amino acids. Trimming stripped 4 bases from V and 3 bases from J, with 12 bases between. The CDR3 region is CASSTGGVANEKLFF. In nucleotides, the CDR3 is TGTGCCAGTAGTACCGGAGGGGTGGCTAATGAAAAACTGTTTTTT.

This sequence joins TRBV6-1 and TRBJ2-7; D ambiguous. Germline V gene data show CDR1 as MNHNS and CDR2 as SASEGT. This CDR3 region has 12 residues. The V end lost 6 bases, the J end lost 0 bases, and 6 bases lay between the germline ends. DNA of the CDR3: TGTGCCAGCAGGGACGCCTCCTACGAGCAGTACTTC. Its protein is CASRDASYEQYF.

The genes are TRBV4-1 and TRBJ1-3, with D unclear. The CDR3 covers 15 residues. Deletions cut 4 bases from V and 2 bases from J, with 12 bases between. The germline V gene has CDR1 MGHRA and CDR2 YSYEKL. CDR3 residues: CASSPRVGPGNTIYF. CDR3 DNA sequence: TGCGCCAGCAGCCCAAGAGTGGGTCCTGGAAACACCATATATTTT.

This clone was detected only a few times. The gene calls are TRBV2 and TRBJ2-2, with 8 bases matching TRBD1. This CDR3 comprises 14 residues. V was pared by 6 bases and J by 7 bases, with 7 bases of the junction left unmatched. Germline lookup yields CDR1 SNHLY and CDR2 FYNNEI. The CDR3 region is CASSLDREVGELFF. The CDR3, as DNA: TGTGCCAGCAGCCTGGACAGGGAGGTCGGGGAGCTGTTTTTT.

J is TRBJ1-2 and V is TRBV5-1, with D tentatively TRBD1 (6 bases). Germline V gene lookup returns CDR1 SGHRS and CDR2 YFSETQ. The CDR3 length is 14 residues. V lost 3 bases and J 0 bases, leaving 9 bases between the germline ends. CDR3 protein: CASSSGTTNYGYTF. In DNA form, the CDR3 reads TGCGCCAGCAGCTCGGGGACAACTAACTATGGCTACACCTTC.

V and J are TRBV19 and TRBJ2-1; possibly TRBD1 for D (6 bases). Germline V gene data show CDR1 as LNHDA and CDR2 as SQIVND (reference sequence). Trimming pared 6 bases from V and 0 bases from J, leaving 12 bases between. The CDR3 length is 15 residues. CDR3 region: CASSRSGVSYNEQFF. In DNA, the CDR3 is TGTGCCAGTAGCAGATCAGGGGTCTCCTACAATGAGCAGTTCTTC.

The V gene is TRBV19, the J gene TRBJ2-1, with D hard to call. Trimming removed 1 base at V and 7 bases at J, with 11 bases between. The CDR3 has 14 residues. The germline V gene encodes CDR1 LNHDA and CDR2 SQIVND (reference sequence). The CDR3 DNA reads as TGTGCCAGTAGTATAGGGCTGTTGGCTAATGAGCAGTTCTTC. Translation gives CASSIGLLANEQFF.